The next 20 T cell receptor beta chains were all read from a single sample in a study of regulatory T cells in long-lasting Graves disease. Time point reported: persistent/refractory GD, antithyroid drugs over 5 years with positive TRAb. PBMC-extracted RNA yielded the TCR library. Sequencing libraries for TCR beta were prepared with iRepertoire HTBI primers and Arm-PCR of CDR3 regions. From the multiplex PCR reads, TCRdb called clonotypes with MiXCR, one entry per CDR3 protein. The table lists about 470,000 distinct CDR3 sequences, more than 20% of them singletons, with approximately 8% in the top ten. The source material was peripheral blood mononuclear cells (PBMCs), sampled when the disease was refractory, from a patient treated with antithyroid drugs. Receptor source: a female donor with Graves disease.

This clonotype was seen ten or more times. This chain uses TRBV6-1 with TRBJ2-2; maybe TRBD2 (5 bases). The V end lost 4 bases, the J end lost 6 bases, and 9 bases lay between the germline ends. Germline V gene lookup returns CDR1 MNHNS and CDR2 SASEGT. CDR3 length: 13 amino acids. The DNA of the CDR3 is TGTGCCAGCAGTGTGGACTGGGCCGGGGAGCTGTTTTTT. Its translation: CASSVDWAGELFF.

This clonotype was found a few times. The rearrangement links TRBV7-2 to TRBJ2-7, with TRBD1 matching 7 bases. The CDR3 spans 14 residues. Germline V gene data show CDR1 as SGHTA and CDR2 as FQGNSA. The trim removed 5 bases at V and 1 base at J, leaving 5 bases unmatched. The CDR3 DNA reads TGTGCCAGCAGCCATCGGACAGGATCCTACGAGCAGTACTTC. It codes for CASSHRTGSYEQYF.

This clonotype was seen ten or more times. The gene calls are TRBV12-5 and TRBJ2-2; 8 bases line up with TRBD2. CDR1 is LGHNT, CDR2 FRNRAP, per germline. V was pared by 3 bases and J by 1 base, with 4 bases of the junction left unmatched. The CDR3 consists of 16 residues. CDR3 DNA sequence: TGTGCTAGTGGTTTCTTAGCGGGGCTGAACACCGGGGAGCTGTTTTTT. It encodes CASGFLAGLNTGELFF.

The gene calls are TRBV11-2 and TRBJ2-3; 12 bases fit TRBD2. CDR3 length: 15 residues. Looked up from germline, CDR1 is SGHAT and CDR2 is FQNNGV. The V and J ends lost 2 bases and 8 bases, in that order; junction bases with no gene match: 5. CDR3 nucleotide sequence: TGTGCCAGCAGCTTAACGGGACTAGCGGGCAGTACGCAGTATTTT. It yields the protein CASSLTGLAGSTQYF.

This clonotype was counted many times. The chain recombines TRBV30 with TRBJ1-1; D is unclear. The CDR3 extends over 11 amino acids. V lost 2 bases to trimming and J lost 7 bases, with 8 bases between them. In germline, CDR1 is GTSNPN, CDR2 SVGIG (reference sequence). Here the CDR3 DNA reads TGTGCCTGGAGTACTATGGGTGAAGCTTTCTTT. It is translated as CAWSTMGEAFF.

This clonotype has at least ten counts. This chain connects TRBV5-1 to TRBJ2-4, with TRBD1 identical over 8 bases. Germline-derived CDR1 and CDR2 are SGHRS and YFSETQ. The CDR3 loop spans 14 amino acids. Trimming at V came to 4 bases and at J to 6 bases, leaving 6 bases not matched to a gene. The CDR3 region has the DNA TGCGCCAGCAGCGTCGGACAGGGCGGAAACATTCAGTACTTC. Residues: CASSVGQGGNIQYF.

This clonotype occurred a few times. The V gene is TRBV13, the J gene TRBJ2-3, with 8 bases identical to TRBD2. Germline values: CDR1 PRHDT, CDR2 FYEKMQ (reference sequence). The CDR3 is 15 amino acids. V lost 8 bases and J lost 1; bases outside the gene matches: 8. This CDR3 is CASVTGGDRTDTQYF. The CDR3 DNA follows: TGTGCCAGCGTAACGGGAGGGGACCGCACAGATACGCAGTATTTT.

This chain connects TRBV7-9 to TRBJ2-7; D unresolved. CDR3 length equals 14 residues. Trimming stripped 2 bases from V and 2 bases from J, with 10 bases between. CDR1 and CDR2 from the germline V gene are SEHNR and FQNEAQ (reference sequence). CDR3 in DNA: TGTGCCAGCAGCTTATATTCTTCCACCTACGAGCAGTACTTC. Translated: CASSLYSSTYEQYF.

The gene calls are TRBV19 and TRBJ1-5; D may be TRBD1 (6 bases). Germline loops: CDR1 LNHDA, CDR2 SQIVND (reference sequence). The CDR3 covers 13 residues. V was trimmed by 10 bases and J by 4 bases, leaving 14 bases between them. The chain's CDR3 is CATLGQINQPQHF. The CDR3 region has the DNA TGTGCCACCTTAGGACAGATTAATCAGCCCCAGCATTTT.

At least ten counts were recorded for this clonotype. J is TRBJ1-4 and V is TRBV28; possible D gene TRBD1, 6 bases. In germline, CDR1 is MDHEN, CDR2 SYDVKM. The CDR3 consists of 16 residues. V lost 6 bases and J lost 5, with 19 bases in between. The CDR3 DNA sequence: TGTGCCAGCAGCCCTCCGGGGGCAGGCATAAATGAAAAACTGTTTTTT. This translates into CASSPPGAGINEKLFF. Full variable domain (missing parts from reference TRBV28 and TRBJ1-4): DVKVTQSSRYLVKRTGEKVFLECVQDMDHENMFWYRQDPGLGLRLIYFSYDVKMKEKGDIPEGYSVSREKKERFSLILESASTNQTSMYLCASSPPGAGINEKLFFGSGTQLSVL.

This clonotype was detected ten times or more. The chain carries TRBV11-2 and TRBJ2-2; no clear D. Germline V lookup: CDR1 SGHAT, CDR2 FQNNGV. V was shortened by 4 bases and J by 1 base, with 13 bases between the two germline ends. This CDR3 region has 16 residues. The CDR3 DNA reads TGTGCCAGCAGCTACTCCCGGAGCTGGAACACCGGGGAGCTGTTTTTT. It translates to CASSYSRSWNTGELFF.

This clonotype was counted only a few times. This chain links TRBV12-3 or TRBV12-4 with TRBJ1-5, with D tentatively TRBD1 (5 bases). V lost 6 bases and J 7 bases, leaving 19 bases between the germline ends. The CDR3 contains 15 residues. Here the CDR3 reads CASSTPRDHNQPQHF. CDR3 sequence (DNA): TGTGCCAGCAGCACCCCCAGGGATCATAACCAGCCCCAGCATTTT.

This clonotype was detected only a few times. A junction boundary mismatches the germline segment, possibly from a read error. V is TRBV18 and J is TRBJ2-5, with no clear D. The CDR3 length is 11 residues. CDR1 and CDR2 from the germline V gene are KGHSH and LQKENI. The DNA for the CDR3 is TGTGCCGGCTCACCGGCGGAGACCCAGTACTTC. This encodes CAGSPAETQYF.

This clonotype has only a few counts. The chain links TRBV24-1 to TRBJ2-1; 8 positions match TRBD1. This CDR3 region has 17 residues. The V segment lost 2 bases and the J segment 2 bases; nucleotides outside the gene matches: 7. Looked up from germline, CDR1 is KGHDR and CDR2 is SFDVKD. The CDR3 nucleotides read TGTGCCACCAGTGATTCGAACAGGGGGTTAACCTACAATGAGCAGTTCTTC. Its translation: CATSDSNRGLTYNEQFF.

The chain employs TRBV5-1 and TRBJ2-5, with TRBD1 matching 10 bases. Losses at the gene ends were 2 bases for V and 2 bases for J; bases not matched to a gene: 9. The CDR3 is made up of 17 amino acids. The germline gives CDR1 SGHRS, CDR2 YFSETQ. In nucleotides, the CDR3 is TGCGCCAGCAGCTTCAGCCCCCGGGACAGGGGACAAGAGACCCAGTACTTC. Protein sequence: CASSFSPRDRGQETQYF.

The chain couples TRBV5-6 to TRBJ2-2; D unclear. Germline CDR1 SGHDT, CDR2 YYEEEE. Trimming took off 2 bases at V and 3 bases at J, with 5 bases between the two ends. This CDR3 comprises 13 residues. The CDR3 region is CASSFSHTGELFF. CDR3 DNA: TGTGCCAGCAGCTTCTCTCACACCGGGGAGCTGTTTTTT.

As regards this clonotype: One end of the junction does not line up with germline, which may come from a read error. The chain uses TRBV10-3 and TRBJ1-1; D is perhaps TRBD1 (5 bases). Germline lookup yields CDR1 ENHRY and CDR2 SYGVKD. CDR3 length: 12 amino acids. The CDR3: CATSWGDTEAFF. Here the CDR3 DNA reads TGTGCCACCAGTTGGGGGGACACTGAAGCTTTCTTT.

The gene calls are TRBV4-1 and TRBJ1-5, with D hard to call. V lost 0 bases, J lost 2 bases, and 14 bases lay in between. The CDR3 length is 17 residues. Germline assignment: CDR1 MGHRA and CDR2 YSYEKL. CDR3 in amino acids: CASSQEGGGWGNQPQHF. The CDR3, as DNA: TGCGCCAGCAGCCAAGAAGGAGGCGGATGGGGCAATCAGCCCCAGCATTTT.

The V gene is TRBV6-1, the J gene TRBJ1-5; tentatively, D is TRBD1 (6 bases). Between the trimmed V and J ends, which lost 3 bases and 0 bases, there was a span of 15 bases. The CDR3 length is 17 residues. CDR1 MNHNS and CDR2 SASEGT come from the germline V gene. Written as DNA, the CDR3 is TGTGCCAGCAGTGACAGGGGAGGTCGTTATAGCAATCAGCCCCAGCATTTT. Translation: CASSDRGGRYSNQPQHF.

Here the CDR3 reads CASSSGQTNTEAFF. The CDR3 DNA reads as TGCGCCAGCAGCTCGGGACAGACGAACACTGAAGCTTTCTTT. The V call is TRBV5-1, the J call TRBJ1-1; 7 bases align to TRBD1. Trimming at V came to 3 bases and at J to 1 base, leaving 3 bases not matched to a gene. The CDR3 extends over 14 amino acids. Germline V lookup: CDR1 SGHRS, CDR2 YFSETQ.